Listed below are T cell receptor beta chains from one sample, sequenced in a study of cytomegalovirus exposure and HLA in healthy donors. TCRdb's table, derived via immunoSEQ multiplex PCR, lists solely in-frame clones and lacks some. The table records 110,000 to 150,000 clones, 65% to 80% of them present only once. Sequenced material: PBMCs. The receptor set was obtained from a male donor in good health and CMV-seropositive. CDR3s include the opening cysteine and the closing phenylalanine or tryptophan. The order of the fields is V gene, CDR3 length, CDR3 protein.

v_gene: TRBV9
len: 15
CDR3aa: CASSNPPGGNEKLFF

v_gene: TRBV5-6
len: 15
CDR3aa: CASSLDGQGIYEQYF

v_gene: TRBV19
len: 14
CDR3aa: CASSIAGRNTEAFF

v_gene: TRBV21-1
len: 19
CDR3aa: CASSIPGGSGSSILDEQYF

v_gene: TRBV7-3
len: 14
CDR3aa: CASSSTGSDYGYTF

v_gene: TRBV7-6
len: 14
CDR3aa: CASSLARVTGELFF

v_gene: TRBV19
len: 12
CDR3aa: CASKAGKDGYTF

v_gene: TRBV5-4
len: 14
CDR3aa: CASSPGQVQETQYF

v_gene: TRBV4-1
len: 15
CDR3aa: CASSESRTSADTQYF

v_gene: TRBV7-2
len: 15
CDR3aa: CASTERQGAKNIQYF

v_gene: TRBV27
len: 14
CDR3aa: CASSLGAGNSPLHF

v_gene: TRBV7-8
len: 19
CDR3aa: CASSLDWGTRESGANVLTF

v_gene: TRBV2
len: 16
CDR3aa: CASSGVRGHPQETQYF